This T cell receptor beta chain emerged from a study of T cells in localized non-small cell lung cancer (dated by TCRdb to the early 2020s). Study-level background: The study examined T cell repertoires in roughly 240 patients with early-stage NSCLC and compared tumors with uninvolved tumor-adjacent lungs. All 230 or so NSCLC patients in the cohort were treatment-naive and had localized lung tumors that were resected. A mean age of approximately 70 years was recorded for the NSCLC patients, of whom 120 to 150 were male and about a hundred were female. Points the paper makes about the study in general: Higher blood T cell density associated with longer overall survival, while higher adjacent-lung clonality associated with shorter survival. The highest T cell clonality was observed in uninvolved tumor-adjacent lung, where clonality exceeded that of tumor, suggesting that antigenic responses were more focused in uninvolved tumor-adjacent lung. Because multi-region sequencing of the tumors was not done, intratumor heterogeneity could not be ruled out. A median of about 53 of the top 100 tumor clones were detected in paired uninvolved adjacent lung, and 28 of these tumor clones were also found among the top 100 clones of the paired uninvolved adjacent lung. Since the design was exploratory, TCR variables were selected using unadjusted p-values with no false-discovery rate correction.

At diagnosis, peripheral blood, uninvolved tumor-adjacent lung and tumor were collected and stored as a combination of fresh-frozen and FFPE material. For TCR repertoire profiling, the blood samples were analyzed as peripheral blood mononuclear cells. The immunoSEQ Assay was used to sequence TCR beta CDR3 regions from DNA. The study's processing was this. T cell density was computed as TCR beta template counts normalized to usable DNA estimated by amplifying housekeeping genes. Richness was estimated using the preseqR package, with extrapolation to 400,000 templates for PBMC samples and to 120,000 templates for tissue samples. Clonality was defined as one minus Pielou's evenness. Tissue-enriched TCRs were identified through differential abundance testing performed on productive amino-acid clonotypes, with a minimum total count of 5 and an alpha of 0.1. The Jaccard Index and the Morisita Overlap Index were used to measure repertoire overlap between compartments. GLIPH grouped TCR beta CDR3s together with public tetramer-defined viral CDR3s, and a viral motif had to include at least three viral sequences and also show V-gene enrichment. TCRdb stores this immuneACCESS table with in-frame sequences only. Part of the clones is absent; in the studies checked, under half of the shortfall reflects unresolved V genes, and no reason is known for the rest. From that table come the V and J calls and clone size; the DNA was used to work out D and trimming. This sample gives about 70,000 clones in total; roughly nine tenths of them show up just once. The ten largest clones take up about a fifth of the sample.

With regard to this clone: Its antigen is unknown. Base qualities are not recorded, but no much larger clone differs from it by a single base.

The receptor's source is a male donor older than 55 with stage III squamous cell lung carcinoma. Material: peripheral blood, obtained before any cancer treatment.

The nucleotide sequence reads TGTGCCAGCAGCTTGGCGGGACAGGGGCCCCGTGAGCAGTTCTTC. It is translated as CASSLAGQGPREQFF. Rearrangement joined TRBV5-4 to TRBJ2-1, with 10 junctional bases fitting TRBD1. The CDR3, from cysteine to phenylalanine, totals 15 residues. The only DNA kept is the CDR3, 45 bases in frame from the first base. Per the germline V gene (reference sequence), SGHNT is the CDR1 and YYREEE is the CDR2. V loses 0 bases at its end and J loses 9 bases; junction bases beyond the gene matches: 6.